Here is one T cell receptor beta chain with its context. The antigen is unknown. Donors were nominally healthy when sampled, though unrecorded immune exposures were likely. This entry comes from a study of cytomegalovirus exposure and HLA in healthy donors. General study findings and limits: The classifier reportedly diagnosed cytomegalovirus status with high specificity and sensitivity.

The PCR had 60 Vbeta and 13 Jbeta primers. TCRdb's copy holds only in-frame clones and misses some; the assay was immunoSEQ multiplex PCR. Of around 110,000 clones in the sample, about 59% were seen once. This TCR derives from a woman aged 40 to 55 in good health and CMV-seropositive. Sequences were obtained from PBMCs.

Written as DNA, the CDR3 is TGTGCCATCAGTGAGGGGACTAGCGGTCACTCCTACAATGAGCAGTTCTTC. This sequence encodes CAISEGTSGHSYNEQFF. The V call is TRBV10-3, the J call TRBJ2-1, with 11 bases fitting TRBD2. Per germline, CDR1 ENHRY and CDR2 SYGVKD. The CDR3 consists of 17 residues. V shed 2 bases and J 0 bases; nucleotides not matched to a gene: 3.